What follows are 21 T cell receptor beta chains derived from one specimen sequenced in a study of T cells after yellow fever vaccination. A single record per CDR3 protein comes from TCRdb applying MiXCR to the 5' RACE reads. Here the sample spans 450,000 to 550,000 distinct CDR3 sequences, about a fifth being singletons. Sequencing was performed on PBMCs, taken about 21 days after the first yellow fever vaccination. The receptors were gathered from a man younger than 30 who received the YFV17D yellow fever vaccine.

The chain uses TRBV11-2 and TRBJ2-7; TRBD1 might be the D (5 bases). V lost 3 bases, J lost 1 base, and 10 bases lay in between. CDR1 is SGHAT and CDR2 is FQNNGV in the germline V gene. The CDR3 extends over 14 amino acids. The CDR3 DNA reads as TGTGCCAGCAGCTTTGCAGGGATATCCTACGAGCAGTACTTC. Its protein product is CASSFAGISYEQYF.

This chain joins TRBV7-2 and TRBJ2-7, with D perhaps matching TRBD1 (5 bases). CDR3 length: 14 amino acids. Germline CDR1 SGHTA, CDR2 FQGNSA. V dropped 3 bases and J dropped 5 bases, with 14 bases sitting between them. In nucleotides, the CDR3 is TGTGCCAGCAGCTTTGGGCCCTACAGGAACGAGCAGTACGTC. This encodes CASSFGPYRNEQYV.

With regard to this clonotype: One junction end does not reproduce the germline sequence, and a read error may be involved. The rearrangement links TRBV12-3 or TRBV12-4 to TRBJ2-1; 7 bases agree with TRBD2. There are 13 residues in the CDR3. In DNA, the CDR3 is TGTGTCAGCAGGGCGGGGGCCTACAATGAGCAGTTCTTC. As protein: CVSRAGAYNEQFF.

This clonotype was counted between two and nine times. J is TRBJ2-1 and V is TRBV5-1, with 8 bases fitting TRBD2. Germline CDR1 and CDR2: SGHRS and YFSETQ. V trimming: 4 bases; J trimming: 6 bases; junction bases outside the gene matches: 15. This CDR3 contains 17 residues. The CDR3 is CASSPPGAGGQTNEQFF. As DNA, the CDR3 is TGCGCCAGCAGCCCGCCAGGGGCGGGGGGCCAAACCAATGAGCAGTTCTTC. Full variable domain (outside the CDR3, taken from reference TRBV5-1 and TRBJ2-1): KAGVTQTPRYLIKTRGQQVTLSCSPISGHRSVSWYQQTPGQGLQFLFEYFSETQRNKGNFPGRFSGRQFSNSRSEMNVSTLELGDSALYLCASSPPGAGGQTNEQFFGPGTRLTVL.

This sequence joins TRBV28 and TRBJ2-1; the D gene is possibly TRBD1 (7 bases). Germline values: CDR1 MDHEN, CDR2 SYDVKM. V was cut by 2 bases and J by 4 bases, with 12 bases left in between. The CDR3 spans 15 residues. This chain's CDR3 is CASSLGQGGYNEQFF. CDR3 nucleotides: TGTGCCAGCAGTTTAGGTCAGGGGGGATACAATGAGCAGTTCTTC. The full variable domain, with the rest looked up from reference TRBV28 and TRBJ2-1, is DVKVTQSSRYLVKRTGEKVFLECVQDMDHENMFWYRQDPGLGLRLIYFSYDVKMKEKGDIPEGYSVSREKKERFSLILESASTNQTSMYLCASSLGQGGYNEQFFGPGTRLTVL.

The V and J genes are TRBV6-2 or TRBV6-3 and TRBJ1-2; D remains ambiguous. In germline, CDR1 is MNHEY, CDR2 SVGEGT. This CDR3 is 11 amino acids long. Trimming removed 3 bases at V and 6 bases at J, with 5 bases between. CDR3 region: CASSYPHGYTF. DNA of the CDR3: TGTGCCAGCAGTTATCCCCATGGCTACACCTTC.

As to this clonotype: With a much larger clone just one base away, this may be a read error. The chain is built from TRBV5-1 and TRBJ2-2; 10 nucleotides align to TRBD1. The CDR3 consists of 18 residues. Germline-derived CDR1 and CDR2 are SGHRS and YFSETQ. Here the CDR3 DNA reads TGCGCCAGCAGCTTACAACCTACGGGACAGGGGAACACCGGGGTGCTGTTTTTT. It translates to CASSLQPTGQGNTGVLFF.

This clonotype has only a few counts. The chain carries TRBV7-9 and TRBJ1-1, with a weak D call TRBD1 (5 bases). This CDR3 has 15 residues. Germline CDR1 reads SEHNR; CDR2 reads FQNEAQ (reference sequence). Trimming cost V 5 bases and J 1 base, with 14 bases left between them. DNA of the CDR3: TGTGCCAGCAGCCCCCGGGTGGGGGGGAACACTGAAGCTTTCTTT. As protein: CASSPRVGGNTEAFF.

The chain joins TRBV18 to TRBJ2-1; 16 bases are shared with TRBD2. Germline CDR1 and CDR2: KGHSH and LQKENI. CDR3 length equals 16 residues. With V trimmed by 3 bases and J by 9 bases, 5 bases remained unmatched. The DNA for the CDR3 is TGTGCCAGCTCACCCCCGGGACTAGCGGGGGGGGGTGAGCAGTTCTTC. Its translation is CASSPPGLAGGGEQFF.

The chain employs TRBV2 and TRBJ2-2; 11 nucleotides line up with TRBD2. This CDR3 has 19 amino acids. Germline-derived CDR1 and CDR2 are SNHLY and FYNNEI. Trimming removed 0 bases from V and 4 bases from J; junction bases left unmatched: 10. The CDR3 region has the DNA TGTGCCAGCAGTGAAGCGAGGCTAGCGGGGGGCCCCGTCACCGGGGAGCTGTTTTTT. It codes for CASSEARLAGGPVTGELFF.

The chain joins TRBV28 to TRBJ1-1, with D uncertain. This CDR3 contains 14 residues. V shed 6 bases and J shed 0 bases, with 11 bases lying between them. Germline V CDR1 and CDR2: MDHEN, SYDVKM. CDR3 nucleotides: TGTGCCAGCAGCGACGAAAGGTTGAACACTGAAGCTTTCTTT. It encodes CASSDERLNTEAFF.

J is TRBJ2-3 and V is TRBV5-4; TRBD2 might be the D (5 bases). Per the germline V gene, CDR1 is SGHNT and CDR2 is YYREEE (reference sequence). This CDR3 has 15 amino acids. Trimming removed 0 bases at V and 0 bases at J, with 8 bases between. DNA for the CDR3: TGTGCCAGCAGCTTGGAAGCGGCTAGCACAGATACGCAGTATTTT. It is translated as CASSLEAASTDTQYF. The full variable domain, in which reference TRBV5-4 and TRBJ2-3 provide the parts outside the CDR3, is ETGVTQSPTHLIKTRGQQVTLRCSSQSGHNTVSWYQQALGQGPQFIFQYYREEENGRGNFPPRFSGLQFPNYSSELNVNALELDDSALYLCASSLEAASTDTQYFGPGTRLTVL.

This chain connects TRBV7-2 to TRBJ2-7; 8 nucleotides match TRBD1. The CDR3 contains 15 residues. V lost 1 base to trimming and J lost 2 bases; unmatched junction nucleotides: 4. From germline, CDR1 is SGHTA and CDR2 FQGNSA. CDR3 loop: CASSLGGQVTYEQYF. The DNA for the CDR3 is TGTGCCAGCAGCTTAGGGGGACAGGTCACCTACGAGCAGTACTTC.

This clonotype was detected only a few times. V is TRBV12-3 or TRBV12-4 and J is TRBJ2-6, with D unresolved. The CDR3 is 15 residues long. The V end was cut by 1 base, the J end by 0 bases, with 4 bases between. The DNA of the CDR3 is TGTGCCAGCAGTTTAGTAAGCTCTGGGGCCAACGTCCTGACTTTC. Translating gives CASSLVSSGANVLTF.

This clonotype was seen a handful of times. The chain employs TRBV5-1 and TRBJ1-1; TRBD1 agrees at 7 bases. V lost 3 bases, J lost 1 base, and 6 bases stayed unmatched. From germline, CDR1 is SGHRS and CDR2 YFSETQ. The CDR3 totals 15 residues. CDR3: CASSSVRGGNTEAFF. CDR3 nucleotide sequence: TGCGCCAGCAGCTCAGTCAGGGGGGGGAACACTGAAGCTTTCTTT.

DNA for the CDR3: TGCGCCAGCAGCCGAAACCCGAGGGAGGGCAGCACAGATACGCAGTATTTT. Translation gives CASSRNPREGSTDTQYF. The gene calls are TRBV4-1 and TRBJ2-3; 7 bases match TRBD2. Trimming took 4 bases from V and 0 from J; bases not matched to a gene: 10. This CDR3 is built from 17 residues. The germline V gene encodes CDR1 MGHRA and CDR2 YSYEKL.

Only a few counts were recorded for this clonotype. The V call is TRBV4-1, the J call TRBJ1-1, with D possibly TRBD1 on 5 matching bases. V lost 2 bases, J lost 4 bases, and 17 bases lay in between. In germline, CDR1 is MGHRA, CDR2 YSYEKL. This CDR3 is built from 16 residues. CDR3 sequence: CASSQPSGALGTEAFF. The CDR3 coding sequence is TGCGCCAGCAGCCAACCCTCCGGGGCCCTGGGCACTGAAGCTTTCTTT.

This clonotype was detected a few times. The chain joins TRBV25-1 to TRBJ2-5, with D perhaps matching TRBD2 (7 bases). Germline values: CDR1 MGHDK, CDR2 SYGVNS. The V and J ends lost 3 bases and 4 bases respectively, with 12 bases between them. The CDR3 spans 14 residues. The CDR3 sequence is CASSEQGRVETQYF. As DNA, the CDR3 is TGTGCCAGCAGTGAGCAGGGGAGGGTAGAGACCCAGTACTTC.

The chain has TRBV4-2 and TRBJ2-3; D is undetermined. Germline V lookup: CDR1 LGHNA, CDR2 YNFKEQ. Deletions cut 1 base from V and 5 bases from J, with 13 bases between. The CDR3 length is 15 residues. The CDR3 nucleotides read TGTGCCAGCAGCCAAGTCCTCACTTTGGGAGATACGCAGTATTTT. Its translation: CASSQVLTLGDTQYF.

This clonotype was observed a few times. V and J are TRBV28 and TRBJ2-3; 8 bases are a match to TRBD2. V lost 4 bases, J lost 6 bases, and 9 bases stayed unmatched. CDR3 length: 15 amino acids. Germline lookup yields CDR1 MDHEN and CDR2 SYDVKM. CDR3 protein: CASSSPGSGVDTQYF. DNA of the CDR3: TGTGCCAGCAGTTCCCCGGGTAGCGGGGTCGATACGCAGTATTTT.

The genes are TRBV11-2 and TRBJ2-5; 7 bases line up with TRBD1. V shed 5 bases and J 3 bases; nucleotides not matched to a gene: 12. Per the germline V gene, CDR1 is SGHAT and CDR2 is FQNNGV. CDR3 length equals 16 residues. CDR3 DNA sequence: TGTGCCAGCAGCCCATCGCTACAGGGGACCGAAGAGACCCAGTACTTC. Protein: CASSPSLQGTEETQYF. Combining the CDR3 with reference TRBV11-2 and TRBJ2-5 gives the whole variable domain EAGVAQSPRYKIIEKRQSVAFWCNPISGHATLYWYQQILGQGPKLLIQFQNNGVVDDSQLPKDRFSAERLKGVDSTLKIQPAKLEDSAVYLCASSPSLQGTEETQYFGPGTRLLVL.